Below are 23 T cell receptor beta chains sequenced from a single sample in a study of STAT3 mutations in large granular lymphocyte leukemia. Study-level points and caveats: In T-cell large granular lymphocyte leukemia, about half of patients showed multiple immunodominant subclonotypes.

The repertoire was sequenced with immunoSEQ multiplex PCR; TCRdb's copy has only in-frame clones and lacks some. The table has some 13,000 clones, 90% seen once. These receptors are not linked to any known antigen. Sequencing used peripheral blood mononuclear cells. The source of these receptors is a man aged 40-49 years with T-cell large granular lymphocyte leukemia. Some clones in this sample may be carry-over from other donors' samples.

This chain links TRBV7-9 with TRBJ1-1; 7 bases match TRBD1. J was trimmed by 8 bases and V by 1 base; bases with no gene match: 4. CDR1 is SEHNR, CDR2 FQNEAQ, per germline (reference sequence). The length of the CDR3 is 13 residues. The CDR3 nucleotides read TGTGCCAGCAGCTTAGGGACAGGCCACGAAGCTTTCTTT. Protein: CASSLGTGHEAFF.

This chain uses TRBV5-1 with TRBJ1-2; no clear D gene. V lost 2 bases and J 7 bases, leaving 12 bases between the germline ends. CDR1 is SGHRS and CDR2 is YFSETQ in the germline V gene. The length of the CDR3 is 13 residues. The DNA for the CDR3 is TGCGCCAGCAGCTTTGGGAGGGATCGTGGCTACACCTTC. This gives the protein CASSFGRDRGYTF.

The rearrangement joins TRBV5-4 to TRBJ2-3; D uncertain. Deletions cut 0 bases from V and 1 base from J, with 9 bases between. There are 15 residues in the CDR3. Germline values: CDR1 SGHNT, CDR2 YYREEE (reference sequence). The CDR3 sequence: CASSLASQGTDTQYF. The CDR3 nucleotides are TGTGCCAGCAGCTTGGCTAGTCAGGGCACAGATACGCAGTATTTT.

The chain has TRBV5-6 and TRBJ1-2, with 8 bases fitting TRBD1. V gave up 3 bases and J gave up 4 bases; unmatched junction bases: 8. From germline, CDR1 is SGHDT and CDR2 YYEEEE. The CDR3 totals 15 residues. The CDR3 DNA reads as TGTGCCAGCAGCTCGGCTGGACAGGGACCCTATGGCTACACCTTC. Residues: CASSSAGQGPYGYTF.

The chain combines TRBV19 with TRBJ1-2, with D perhaps TRBD1 (5 bases). Between the trimmed V and J ends, which lost 5 bases and 8 bases, there was a span of 18 bases. The CDR3 has 14 amino acids. Germline-derived CDR1 and CDR2 are LNHDA and SQIVND (reference sequence). CDR3 residues: CASSSRPTADGYTF. The CDR3, as DNA: TGTGCCAGTAGTTCCCGCCCGACAGCCGACGGCTACACCTTC.

The chain employs TRBV30 and TRBJ2-7; perhaps TRBD2 as D (6 bases). This CDR3 contains 15 residues. The V end was cut by 0 bases, the J end by 2 bases, with 14 bases between. Germline lookup yields CDR1 GTSNPN and CDR2 SVGIG (reference sequence). Written as DNA, the CDR3 is TGTGCCTGGAGTGTAACGGCGGGATCCACCTACGAGCAGTACTTC. Protein: CAWSVTAGSTYEQYF.

V and J are TRBV5-1 and TRBJ2-5; 9 nucleotides align to TRBD2. Germline V gene data show CDR1 as SGHRS and CDR2 as YFSETQ. V was pared by 1 base and J by 4 bases, with 5 bases of the junction left unmatched. This CDR3 spans 15 amino acids. The DNA of the CDR3 is TGCGCCAGCAGCTTGTCGCGGGGGGGCGGAGAGACCCAGTACTTC. Translation gives CASSLSRGGGETQYF.

J is TRBJ2-7 and V is TRBV5-4; 7 nucleotides align to TRBD1. CDR1 SGHNT and CDR2 YYREEE come from the germline V gene (reference sequence). The CDR3 covers 15 residues. Losses at the gene ends were 4 bases for V and 0 bases for J; bases not matched to a gene: 7. DNA of the CDR3: TGTGCCAGCAGCCCCTCGACAGGGAGCTCCTACGAGCAGTACTTC. Amino acid sequence: CASSPSTGSSYEQYF.

The chain employs TRBV6-1 and TRBJ1-1; 8 bases match TRBD1. V lost 3 bases and J lost 4; bases outside the gene matches: 4. Germline V gives CDR1 MNHNS, CDR2 SASEGT. CDR3 length: 14 amino acids. The CDR3 here is CASSDRGRTTEAFF. The CDR3 nucleotides are TGTGCCAGCAGTGACAGGGGGCGGACCACTGAAGCTTTCTTT.

The chain links TRBV29-1 to TRBJ1-2; 8 positions match TRBD1. The ends lost 6 bases at V and 3 bases at J; junction bases unmatched: 3. This CDR3 contains 12 residues. Germline values: CDR1 SQVTM, CDR2 ANQGSEA. CDR3 in DNA: TGCAGCGTCCCGGACAGGGACTATGGCTACACCTTC. It codes for CSVPDRDYGYTF.

This chain connects TRBV4-3 to TRBJ2-1; TRBD2 might be the D (5 bases). The ends were cut back, 0 bases at V and 10 bases at J, with 7 bases in the middle. CDR1 and CDR2 from the germline V gene are LGHNA and YSLEER. This CDR3 region has 12 residues. The CDR3 coding sequence is TGCGCCAGCAGCCAAGATCGCGGGGAGCAGTTCTTC. It specifies CASSQDRGEQFF.

The genes are TRBV5-1 and TRBJ1-4; the D gene is possibly TRBD1 (5 bases). Germline CDR1 and CDR2: SGHRS and YFSETQ. The CDR3 loop spans 16 amino acids. Trimming removed 0 bases at V and 4 bases at J, with 13 bases between. The DNA of the CDR3 is TGCGCCAGCAGCTTGGGGGCAGGGTTGGGTAATGAAAAACTGTTTTTT. As protein: CASSLGAGLGNEKLFF.

CDR3 coding DNA: TGTGCCAGCACGAGACAGGGGGCAAGGTACGAGCAGTACTTC. This sequence encodes CASTRQGARYEQYF. V and J are TRBV2 and TRBJ2-7; 10 bases are a match to TRBD1. After removal of 7 bases from V and 4 bases from J, the junction contained 7 bases not matched to a gene. The CDR3 loop spans 14 amino acids. Germline-derived CDR1 and CDR2 are SNHLY and FYNNEI.

The V and J genes are TRBV5-4 and TRBJ1-1, with 10 nucleotides matching TRBD1. CDR3 size: 15 residues. Trimming cost V 4 bases and J 4 bases; bases outside gene matches: 7. Germline V gene sequence: CDR1 SGHNT, CDR2 YYREEE (reference sequence). CDR3 residues: CASSLETGGITEAFF. CDR3 coding DNA: TGTGCCAGCAGCCTAGAGACAGGGGGCATCACTGAAGCTTTCTTT.

CDR3 in amino acids: CASMGASGGAPEETQYF. For the CDR3, the DNA is TGTGCCAGCATGGGCGCTAGCGGGGGCGCCCCAGAAGAGACCCAGTACTTC. This rearrangement joins TRBV28 to TRBJ2-5; 10 bases match TRBD2. The CDR3 loop spans 17 amino acids. Germline V CDR1 and CDR2: MDHEN, SYDVKM. V lost 7 bases and J lost 3; bases outside the gene matches: 14.

This chain joins TRBV29-1 and TRBJ2-1, with D uncertain. Trimming removed 0 bases at V and 6 bases at J, with 24 bases between. Germline CDR1 reads SQVTM; CDR2 reads ANQGSEA. The CDR3 loop spans 18 amino acids. CDR3 sequence reads: CSVEDRMTDSHIGNEQFF. In DNA form, the CDR3 reads TGCAGCGTTGAAGATCGAATGACTGATTCCCATATTGGCAATGAGCAGTTCTTC.

This clone was found once. The V call is TRBV7-3, the J call TRBJ1-2; no firm D call. Per germline, CDR1 SGHTA and CDR2 FQGTGA. This CDR3 has 14 amino acids. Between the trimmed V and J ends, which lost 5 bases and 6 bases, there was a span of 16 bases. CDR3 bases: TGTGCCAGCAGCGACCCCAGTGGACCCAATGGCTACACCTTC. The encoded protein is CASSDPSGPNGYTF.

The chain employs TRBV4-2 and TRBJ1-6; no reliable D call. Trimming left V 0 bases short and J 2 bases short, with 14 bases between. The germline CDR1 and CDR2 sequences are LGHNA and YNFKEQ. The CDR3 loop spans 18 amino acids. The CDR3 DNA reads as TGTGCCAGCAGCCAAGATCGGGCTATAACGACCTATAATTCACCCCTCCACTTT. Residues: CASSQDRAITTYNSPLHF.

The gene calls are TRBV7-9 and TRBJ2-1; D remains unclear. Germline-derived CDR1 and CDR2 are SEHNR and FQNEAQ (reference sequence). This CDR3 region has 13 residues. The V end lost 3 bases, the J end lost 0 bases, and 3 bases lay between the germline ends. CDR3: CASSLGSYNEQFF. CDR3 DNA sequence: TGTGCCAGCAGCTTGGGCTCCTACAATGAGCAGTTCTTC.

The V gene is TRBV5-1, the J gene TRBJ2-1, with 11 bases identical to TRBD2. Losses at the gene ends were 4 bases for V and 3 bases for J; bases not matched to a gene: 6. Germline-derived CDR1 and CDR2 are SGHRS and YFSETQ. CDR3 size: 16 residues. CDR3 amino acids: CASSPGGLAVYNEQFF. As DNA, the CDR3 is TGCGCCAGCAGCCCCGGGGGACTAGCGGTCTACAATGAGCAGTTCTTC.

The chain employs TRBV7-9 and TRBJ2-3, with D hard to call. V was trimmed by 0 bases and J by 2 bases, leaving 3 bases between them. Germline V gene sequence: CDR1 SEHNR, CDR2 FQNEAQ (reference sequence). This CDR3 is 13 amino acids long. The CDR3: CASSLALTDTQYF. The CDR3 DNA follows: TGTGCCAGCAGCTTAGCGCTCACAGATACGCAGTATTTT.

The chain is built from TRBV6-6 and TRBJ2-7; maybe TRBD2 (6 bases). Trimming stripped 0 bases from V and 3 bases from J, with 9 bases between. The CDR3 covers 14 residues. Looked up from germline, CDR1 is MNHNY and CDR2 is SVGAGI (reference sequence). The CDR3 here is CASSYSSGDYEQYF. The CDR3 bases are TGTGCCAGCAGTTACTCTTCGGGGGACTACGAGCAGTACTTC.

This chain connects TRBV12-5 to TRBJ2-3, with D possibly being TRBD1 or TRBD2 (5 bases each). This CDR3 is 17 amino acids long. Between the trimmed V and J ends, which lost 1 base and 6 bases, there was a span of 20 bases. In germline, CDR1 is LGHNT, CDR2 FRNRAP. The CDR3 spells CASGLGFRMVGEDTQYF. CDR3 sequence (DNA): TGTGCTAGTGGTTTGGGTTTTAGGATGGTAGGGGAGGATACGCAGTATTTT.